This T cell receptor (beta chain) was recovered during a study of CD8 T cells in ankylosing spondylitis. TCRdb used MiXCR to reprocess the 5' RACE reads, holding one entry per CDR3 protein. The data hold 250,000 to 400,000 distinct CDR3 sequences, with 11% observed a single time. CDR1 DFQATT and CDR2 SNEGSKA come from the germline V gene (reference sequence). The CDR3 runs to 14 residues. V lost 6 bases and J lost 7, with 19 bases in between. In this sample, this clonotype turned up many times. Its antigen is not known. General observations from the study: Matched synovial fluid from ankylosing spondylitis patients was reported to be enriched for disease-linked clones. What seemed typical of ankylosing spondylitis blood was a TCR beta motif built from 7 or 8 highly homologous variants. Certain motif variants had earlier appeared in reactive arthritis synovial fluid and blood.

V gene TRBV20-1 combines with J gene TRBJ2-1; D is possibly TRBD2 (6 bases). The sequencing input was blood, either unsorted or a sorted T cell fraction (not recorded which). The receptor comes from a female donor with ankylosing spondylitis or in good health (not recorded which). CDR3 amino acids: CSAGLPDLGNEQFF. The DNA for the CDR3 is TGCAGTGCGGGACTTCCGGACCTCGGGAATGAGCAGTTCTTC.